This entry concerns a single T cell receptor (beta chain). The data are from a study of blood T cell repertoires in COVID-19. Libraries were prepared by immunoSEQ multiplex PCR; TCRdb keeps only in-frame clonotypes and omits some of them. The table has over 30,000 clones, around nine tenths seen once. The V gene's germline CDR1 is SGHNT and CDR2 YENEEA. Trimming took 5 bases from V and 5 from J; bases not matched to a gene: 9. The CDR3 loop spans 15 amino acids. The receptor's source is an elderly woman with active or convalescent COVID-19. This chain links TRBV11-3 with TRBJ2-5, with 9 positions matching TRBD2. Sequenced input: peripheral blood. This CDR3 reads CASSPGGGAMETQYF. The CDR3 DNA follows: TGTGCCAGCAGCCCTGGCGGGGGGGCCATGGAGACCCAGTACTTC.